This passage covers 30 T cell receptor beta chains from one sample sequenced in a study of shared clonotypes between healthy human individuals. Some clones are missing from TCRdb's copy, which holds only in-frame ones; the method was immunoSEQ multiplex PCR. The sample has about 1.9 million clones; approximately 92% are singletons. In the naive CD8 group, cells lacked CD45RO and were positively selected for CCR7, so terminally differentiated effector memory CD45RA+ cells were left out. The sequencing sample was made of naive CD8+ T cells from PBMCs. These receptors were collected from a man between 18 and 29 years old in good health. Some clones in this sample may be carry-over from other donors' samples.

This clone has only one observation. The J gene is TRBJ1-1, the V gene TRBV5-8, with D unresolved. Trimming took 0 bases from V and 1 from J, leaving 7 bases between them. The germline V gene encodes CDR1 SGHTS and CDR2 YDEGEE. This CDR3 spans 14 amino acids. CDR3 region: CASSLAGRNTEAFF. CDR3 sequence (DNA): TGTGCCAGCAGCTTGGCGGGCAGGAACACTGAAGCTTTCTTT.

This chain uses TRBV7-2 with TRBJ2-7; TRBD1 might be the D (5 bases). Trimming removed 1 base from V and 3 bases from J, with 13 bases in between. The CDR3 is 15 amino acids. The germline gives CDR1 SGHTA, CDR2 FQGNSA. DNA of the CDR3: TGTGCCAGCAGCTTAGTGCTGGACAACTACTACGAGCAGTACTTC. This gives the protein CASSLVLDNYYEQYF.

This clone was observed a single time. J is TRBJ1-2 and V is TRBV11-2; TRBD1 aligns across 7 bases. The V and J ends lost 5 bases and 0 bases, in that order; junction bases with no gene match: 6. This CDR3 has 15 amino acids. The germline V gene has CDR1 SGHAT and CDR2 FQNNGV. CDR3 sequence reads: CASSPKGQPNYGYTF. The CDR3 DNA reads TGTGCCAGCAGCCCTAAGGGACAGCCTAACTATGGCTACACCTTC.

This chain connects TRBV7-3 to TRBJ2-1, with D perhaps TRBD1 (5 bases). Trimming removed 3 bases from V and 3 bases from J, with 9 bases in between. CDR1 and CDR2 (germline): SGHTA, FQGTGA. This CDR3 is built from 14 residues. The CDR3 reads CASSLDRGYNEQFF. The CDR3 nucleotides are TGTGCCAGCAGCTTGGATAGGGGCTACAATGAGCAGTTCTTC.

The CDR3 is CASSYPPDTYYGYTF. The CDR3 bases are TGTGCCAGCAGTTACCCCCCGGATACATACTATGGCTACACCTTC. The chain uses TRBV6-6 and TRBJ1-2, with D unclear. V was cut by 2 bases and J by 3 bases, with 13 bases left in between. The CDR3 length is 15 residues. Germline V gene data show CDR1 as MNHNY and CDR2 as SVGAGI (reference sequence).

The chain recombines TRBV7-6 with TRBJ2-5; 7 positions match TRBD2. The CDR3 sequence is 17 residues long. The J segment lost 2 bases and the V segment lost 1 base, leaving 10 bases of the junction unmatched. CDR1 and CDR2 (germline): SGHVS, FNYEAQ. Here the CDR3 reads CASSLDPGRGDQETQYF. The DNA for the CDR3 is TGTGCCAGCAGCTTAGATCCGGGACGGGGGGATCAAGAGACCCAGTACTTC.

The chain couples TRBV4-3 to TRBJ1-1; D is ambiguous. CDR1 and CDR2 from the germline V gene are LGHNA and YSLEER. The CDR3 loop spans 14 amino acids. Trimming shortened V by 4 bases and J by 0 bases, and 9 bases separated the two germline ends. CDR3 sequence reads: CASSLLSLNTEAFF. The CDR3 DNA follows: TGCGCCAGCAGCCTACTAAGCTTGAACACTGAAGCTTTCTTT.

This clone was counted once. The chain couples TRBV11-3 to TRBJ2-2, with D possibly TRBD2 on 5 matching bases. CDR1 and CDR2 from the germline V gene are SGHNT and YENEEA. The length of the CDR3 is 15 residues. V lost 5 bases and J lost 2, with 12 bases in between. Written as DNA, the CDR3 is TGTGCCAGCAGCCCCGGACTGGGCAACACCGGGGAGCTGTTTTTT. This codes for CASSPGLGNTGELFF.

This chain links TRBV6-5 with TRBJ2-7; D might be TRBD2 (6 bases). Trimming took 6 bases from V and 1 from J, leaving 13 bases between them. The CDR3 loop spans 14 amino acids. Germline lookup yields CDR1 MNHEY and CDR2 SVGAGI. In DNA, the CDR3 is TGTGCCAGCAGCCAGGGAGGAGGATCCTACGAGCAGTACTTC. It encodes CASSQGGGSYEQYF.

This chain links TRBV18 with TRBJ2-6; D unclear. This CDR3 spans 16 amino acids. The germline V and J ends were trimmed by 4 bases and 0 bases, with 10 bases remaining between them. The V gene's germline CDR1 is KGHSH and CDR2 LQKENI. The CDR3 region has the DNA TGTGCCAGCTCACGACCGTACAGCTCTGGGGCCAACGTCCTGACTTTC. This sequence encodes CASSRPYSSGANVLTF.

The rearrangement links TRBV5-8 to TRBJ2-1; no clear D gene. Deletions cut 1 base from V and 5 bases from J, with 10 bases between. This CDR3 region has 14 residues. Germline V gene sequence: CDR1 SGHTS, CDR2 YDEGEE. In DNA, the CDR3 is TGTGCCAGCAGCTTGCGCCGGATTAACAATGAGCAGTTCTTC. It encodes CASSLRRINNEQFF.

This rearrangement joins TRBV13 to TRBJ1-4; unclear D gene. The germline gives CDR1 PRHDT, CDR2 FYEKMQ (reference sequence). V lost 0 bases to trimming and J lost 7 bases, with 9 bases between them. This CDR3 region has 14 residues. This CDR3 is CASSLGGEGEKLFF. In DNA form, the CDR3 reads TGTGCCAGCAGCTTAGGCGGGGAGGGTGAAAAACTGTTTTTT.

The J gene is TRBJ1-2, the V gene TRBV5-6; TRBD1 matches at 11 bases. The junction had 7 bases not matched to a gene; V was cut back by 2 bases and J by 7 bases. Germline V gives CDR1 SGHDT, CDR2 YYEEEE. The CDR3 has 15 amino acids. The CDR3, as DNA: TGTGCCAGCAGCTTAGGGACAGGGGGACTGGCTGGCTACACCTTC. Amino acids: CASSLGTGGLAGYTF.

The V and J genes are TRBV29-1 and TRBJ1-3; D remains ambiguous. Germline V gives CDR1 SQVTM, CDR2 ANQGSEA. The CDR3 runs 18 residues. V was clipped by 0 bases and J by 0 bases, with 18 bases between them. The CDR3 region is CSVEDPYFESSSGNTIYF. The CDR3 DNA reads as TGCAGCGTTGAAGATCCTTATTTTGAGTCTAGCTCTGGAAACACCATATATTTT. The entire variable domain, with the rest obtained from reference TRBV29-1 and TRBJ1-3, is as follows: SAVISQKPSRDICQRGTSLTIQCQVDSQVTMMFWYRQQPGQSLTLIATANQGSEATYESGFVIDKFPISRPNLTFSTLTVSNMSPEDSSIYLCSVEDPYFESSSGNTIYFGEGSWLTVV.

CDR3 nucleotide sequence: TGCGCCAGCAGCCAAGAGGACAGGGGGTGGGACACCATATATTTT. Encoded protein: CASSQEDRGWDTIYF. The J gene is TRBJ1-3, the V gene TRBV4-3; 10 nucleotides match TRBD1. This CDR3 has 15 residues. The V and J ends lost 0 bases and 8 bases, in that order; junction bases with no gene match: 4. Germline V gene data show CDR1 as LGHNA and CDR2 as YSLEER.

CDR3 region: CASSPETGQGYEQYF. In DNA form, the CDR3 reads TGTGCCAGCTCACCAGAAACGGGACAGGGTTACGAGCAGTACTTC. The gene calls are TRBV18 and TRBJ2-7; TRBD1 matches at 9 bases. V was pared by 2 bases and J by 4 bases, with 6 bases of the junction left unmatched. The V gene's germline CDR1 is KGHSH and CDR2 LQKENI. CDR3 size: 15 residues.

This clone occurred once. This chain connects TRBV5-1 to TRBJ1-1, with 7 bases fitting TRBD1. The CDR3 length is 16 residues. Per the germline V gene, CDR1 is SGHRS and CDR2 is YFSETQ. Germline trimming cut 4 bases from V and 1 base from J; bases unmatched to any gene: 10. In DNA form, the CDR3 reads TGCGCCAGCAGCCCCTACCCGGGACAGAAGAACACTGAAGCTTTCTTT. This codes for CASSPYPGQKNTEAFF.

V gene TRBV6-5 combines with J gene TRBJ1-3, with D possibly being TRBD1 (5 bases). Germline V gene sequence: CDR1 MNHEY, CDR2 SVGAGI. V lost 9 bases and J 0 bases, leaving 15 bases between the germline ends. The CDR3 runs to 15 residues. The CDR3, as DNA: TGTGCCAGTGGGGCGGGGCGCTTCTCTGGAAACACCATATATTTT. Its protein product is CASGAGRFSGNTIYF.

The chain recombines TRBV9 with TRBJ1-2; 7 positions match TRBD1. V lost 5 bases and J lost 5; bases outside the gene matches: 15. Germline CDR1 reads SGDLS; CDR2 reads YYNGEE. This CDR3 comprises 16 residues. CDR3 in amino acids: CASRGYTGERGYGYTF. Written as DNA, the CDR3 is TGTGCCAGCAGGGGCTACACAGGGGAAAGGGGGTATGGCTACACCTTC.

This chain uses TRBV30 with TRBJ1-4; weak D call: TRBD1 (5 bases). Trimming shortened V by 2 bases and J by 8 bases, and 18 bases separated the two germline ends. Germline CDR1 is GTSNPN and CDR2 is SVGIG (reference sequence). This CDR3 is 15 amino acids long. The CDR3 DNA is TGTGCCTGGAGTCTAGACCCGGGACCCGGGGAAAAACTGTTTTTT. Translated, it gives CAWSLDPGPGEKLFF.

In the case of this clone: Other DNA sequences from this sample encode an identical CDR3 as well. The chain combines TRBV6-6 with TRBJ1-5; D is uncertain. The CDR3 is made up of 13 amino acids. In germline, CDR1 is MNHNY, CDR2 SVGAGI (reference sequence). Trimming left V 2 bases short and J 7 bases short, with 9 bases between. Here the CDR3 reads CASSYDLNQPQHF. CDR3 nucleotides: TGTGCCAGCAGTTACGACCTTAACCAGCCCCAGCATTTT.

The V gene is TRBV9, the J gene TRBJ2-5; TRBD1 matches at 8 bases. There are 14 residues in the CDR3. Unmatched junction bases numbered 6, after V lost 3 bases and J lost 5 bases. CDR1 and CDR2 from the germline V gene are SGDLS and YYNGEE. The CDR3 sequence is CASSAGDRLETQYF. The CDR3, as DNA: TGTGCCAGCAGCGCCGGGGACAGGCTGGAGACCCAGTACTTC.

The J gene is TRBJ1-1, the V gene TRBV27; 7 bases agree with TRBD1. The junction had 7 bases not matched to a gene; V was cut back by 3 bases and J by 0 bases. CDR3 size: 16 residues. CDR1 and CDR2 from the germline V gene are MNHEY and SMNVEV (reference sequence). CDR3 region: CASSLSDRSMNTEAFF. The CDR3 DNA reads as TGTGCCAGCAGTTTGTCGGACAGGAGCATGAACACTGAAGCTTTCTTT.

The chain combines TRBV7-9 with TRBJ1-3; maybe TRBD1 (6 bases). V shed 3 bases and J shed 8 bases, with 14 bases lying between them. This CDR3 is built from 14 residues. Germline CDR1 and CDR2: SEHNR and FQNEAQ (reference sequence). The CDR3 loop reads CASSLTGGLYTIYF. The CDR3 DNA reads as TGTGCCAGCAGCTTGACCGGGGGCCTATACACCATATATTTT.

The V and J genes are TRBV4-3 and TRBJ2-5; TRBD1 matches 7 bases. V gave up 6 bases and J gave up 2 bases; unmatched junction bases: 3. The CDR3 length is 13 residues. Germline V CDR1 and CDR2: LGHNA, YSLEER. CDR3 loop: CASSRDRQETQYF. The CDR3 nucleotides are TGCGCCAGCAGTCGGGACAGACAAGAGACCCAGTACTTC.

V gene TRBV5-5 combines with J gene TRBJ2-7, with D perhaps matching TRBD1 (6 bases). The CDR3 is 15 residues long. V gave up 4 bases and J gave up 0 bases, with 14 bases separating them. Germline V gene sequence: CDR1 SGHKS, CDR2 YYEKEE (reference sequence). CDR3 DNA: TGTGCCAGCAGCCTTACGGACAGTTTCTCCTACGAGCAGTACTTC. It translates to CASSLTDSFSYEQYF.

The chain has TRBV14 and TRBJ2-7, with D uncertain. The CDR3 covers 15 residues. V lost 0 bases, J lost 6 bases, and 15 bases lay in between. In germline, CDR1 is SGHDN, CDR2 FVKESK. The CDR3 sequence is CASSQEEDVFSEQYF. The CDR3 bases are TGTGCCAGCAGCCAAGAAGAGGACGTTTTTAGCGAGCAGTACTTC.

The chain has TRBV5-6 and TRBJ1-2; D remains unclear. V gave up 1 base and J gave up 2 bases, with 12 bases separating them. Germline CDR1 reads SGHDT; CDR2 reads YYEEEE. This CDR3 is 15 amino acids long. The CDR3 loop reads CASSLSQAPNYGYTF. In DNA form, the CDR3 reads TGTGCCAGCAGCTTGAGTCAGGCACCAAACTATGGCTACACCTTC.

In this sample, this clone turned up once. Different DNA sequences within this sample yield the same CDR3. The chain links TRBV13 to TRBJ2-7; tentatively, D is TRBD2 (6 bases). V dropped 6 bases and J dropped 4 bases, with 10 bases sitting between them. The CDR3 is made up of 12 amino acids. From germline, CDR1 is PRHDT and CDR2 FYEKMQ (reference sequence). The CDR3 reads CASSSGGYEQYF. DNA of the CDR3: TGTGCCAGCAGTAGCGGTGGTTACGAGCAGTACTTC.

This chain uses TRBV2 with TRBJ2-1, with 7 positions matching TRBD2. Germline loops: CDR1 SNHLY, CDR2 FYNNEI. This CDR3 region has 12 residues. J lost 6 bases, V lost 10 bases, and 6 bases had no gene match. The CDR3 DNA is TGTGCCAACTCGGCTAGCGGCAATGAGCAGTTCTTC. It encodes CANSASGNEQFF.